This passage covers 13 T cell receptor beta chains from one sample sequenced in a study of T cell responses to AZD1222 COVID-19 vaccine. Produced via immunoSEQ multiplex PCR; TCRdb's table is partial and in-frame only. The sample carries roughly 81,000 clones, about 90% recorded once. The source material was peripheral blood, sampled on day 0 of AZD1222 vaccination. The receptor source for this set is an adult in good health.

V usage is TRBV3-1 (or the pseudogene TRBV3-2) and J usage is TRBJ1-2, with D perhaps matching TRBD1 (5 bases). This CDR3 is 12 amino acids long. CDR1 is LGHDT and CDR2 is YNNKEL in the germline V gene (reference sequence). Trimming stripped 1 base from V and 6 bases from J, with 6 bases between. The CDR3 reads CASSQAGHGYTF. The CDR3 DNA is TGTGCCAGCAGCCAAGCAGGGCATGGCTACACCTTC.

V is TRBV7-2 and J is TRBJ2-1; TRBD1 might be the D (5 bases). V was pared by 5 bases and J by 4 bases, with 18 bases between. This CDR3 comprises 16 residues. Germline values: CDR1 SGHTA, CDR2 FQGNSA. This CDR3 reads CASSPHPPRTYNEQFF. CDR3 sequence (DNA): TGTGCCAGCAGCCCCCACCCCCCAAGGACATACAATGAGCAGTTCTTC.

CDR3 bases: TGCAGTCCCCGCCAAGAGACCCAGTACTTC. Protein sequence: CSPRQETQYF. V gene TRBV20-1 combines with J gene TRBJ2-5; no definite D call. The CDR3 is 10 amino acids. V lost 8 bases to trimming and J lost 1 base, with 5 bases between them. Germline loops: CDR1 DFQATT, CDR2 SNEGSKA (reference sequence).

The DNA of the CDR3 is TGTGCCAGCAGCGGCCGACTAGCGGCCACAGATACGCAGTATTTT. Its protein product is CASSGRLAATDTQYF. This sequence joins TRBV7-2 and TRBJ2-3; TRBD2 matches 9 bases. This CDR3 contains 15 residues. Germline assignment: CDR1 SGHTA and CDR2 FQGNSA. Trimming cost V 5 bases and J 2 bases; bases outside gene matches: 5.

The CDR3 here is CATSDPPNYGYTF. CDR3 sequence (DNA): TGTGCCACCAGTGATCCCCCTAACTATGGCTACACCTTC. V gene TRBV24-1 combines with J gene TRBJ1-2; D gene ambiguous. The CDR3 has 13 residues. Germline CDR1 and CDR2: KGHDR and SFDVKD. Trimming cost V 3 bases and J 0 bases, with 4 bases left between them.

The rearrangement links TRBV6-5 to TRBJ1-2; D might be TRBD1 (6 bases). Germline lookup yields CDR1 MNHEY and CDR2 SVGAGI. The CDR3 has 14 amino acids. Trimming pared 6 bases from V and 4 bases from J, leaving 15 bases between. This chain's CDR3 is CASRPGVGAYGYTF. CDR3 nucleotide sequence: TGTGCCAGCAGACCAGGGGTCGGGGCCTATGGCTACACCTTC.

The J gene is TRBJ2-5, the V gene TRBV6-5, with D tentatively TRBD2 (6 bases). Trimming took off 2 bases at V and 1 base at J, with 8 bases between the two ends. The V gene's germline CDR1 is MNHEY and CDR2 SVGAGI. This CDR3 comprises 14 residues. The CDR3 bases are TGTGCCAGCAGTTACGGACTACTCCAAGAGACCCAGTACTTC. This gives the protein CASSYGLLQETQYF.

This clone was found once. DNA of the CDR3: TGTGCCTGGAGTGGGGGGTACGAGCAGTACTTC. Encoded protein: CAWSGGYEQYF. This chain joins TRBV30 and TRBJ2-7; D may be TRBD1 or TRBD2 (5 bases each). The CDR3 contains 11 residues. V dropped 1 base and J dropped 4 bases, with 5 bases sitting between them. Germline CDR1 is GTSNPN and CDR2 is SVGIG (reference sequence).

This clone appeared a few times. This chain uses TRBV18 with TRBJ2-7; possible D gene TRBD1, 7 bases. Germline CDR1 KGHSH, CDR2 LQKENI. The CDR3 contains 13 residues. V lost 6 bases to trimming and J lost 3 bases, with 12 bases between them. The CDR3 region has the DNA TGTGCCAGCTCGCGGGACAGCGGCTACGAGCAGTACTTC. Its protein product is CASSRDSGYEQYF. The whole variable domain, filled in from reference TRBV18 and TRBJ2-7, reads NAGVMQNPRHLVRRRGQEARLRCSPMKGHSHVYWYRQLPEEGLKFMVYLQKENIIDESGMPKERFSAEFPKEGPSILRIQQVVRGDSAAYFCASSRDSGYEQYFGPGTRLTVT.

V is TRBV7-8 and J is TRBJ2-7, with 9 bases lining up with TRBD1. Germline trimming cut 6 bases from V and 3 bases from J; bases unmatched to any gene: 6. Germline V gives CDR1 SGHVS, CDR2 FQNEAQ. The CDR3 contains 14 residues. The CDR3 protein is CASRGQGLRYEQYF. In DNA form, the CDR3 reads TGTGCCAGCAGGGGACAGGGATTACGCTACGAGCAGTACTTC.

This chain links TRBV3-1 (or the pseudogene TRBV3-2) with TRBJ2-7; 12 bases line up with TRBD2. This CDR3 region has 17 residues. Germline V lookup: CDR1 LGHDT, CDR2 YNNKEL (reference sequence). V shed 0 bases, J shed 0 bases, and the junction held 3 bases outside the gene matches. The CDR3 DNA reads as TGTGCCAGCAGCCAAGAAACTAGCGGGAGGTACTCCTACGAGCAGTACTTC. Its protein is CASSQETSGRYSYEQYF.

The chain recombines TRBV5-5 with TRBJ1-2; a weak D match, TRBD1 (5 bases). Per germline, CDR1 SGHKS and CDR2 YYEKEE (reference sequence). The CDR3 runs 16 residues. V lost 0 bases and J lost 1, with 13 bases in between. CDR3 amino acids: CASSLVTATINYGYTF. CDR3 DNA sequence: TGTGCCAGCAGCTTGGTGACAGCGACTATTAACTATGGCTACACCTTC.

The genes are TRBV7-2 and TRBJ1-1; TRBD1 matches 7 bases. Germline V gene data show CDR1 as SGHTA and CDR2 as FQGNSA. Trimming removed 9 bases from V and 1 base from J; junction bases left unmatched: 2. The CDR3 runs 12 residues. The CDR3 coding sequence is TGTGCCAGTCGGGACAGGAACACTGAAGCTTTCTTT. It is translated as CASRDRNTEAFF.